This T cell receptor beta chain was recorded in a study of blood T cell repertoires in COVID-19 (dated by TCRdb to about 2020). General notes on the study: Samples from collaborators originated in the United States, Italy and Spain and spanned both the acute and convalescent phases of COVID-19. Deeply sampled blood TCRbeta repertoires from subjects exposed to, actively infected with, or recovered from COVID-19 were included in the dataset. Samples were obtained from the ongoing ImmuneRACE study (first 160 participants) and from over 1,000 subjects provided by 6 global collaborators. Where available, HLA class I and class II types were obtained from metadata supplied by the sample provider rather than from assay-based typing. The repertoires were made available in a free public database intended to serve as a resource for research on the immune response to SARS-CoV-2. Sample metadata almost always included a de-identified subject ID, COVID-19 status, age in years and sex. The material from the prospective study consisted of cDNA or gDNA derived from T cells, B-cell-depleted T cells, or PBMCs. The full study reports these points: Clinical and demographic metadata were provided uncurated, with the amount varying by source and participant.

TCRbeta CDR3 regions were amplified from genomic DNA by means of the immunoSEQ Assay, a bias-controlled multiplex PCR. The study's processing was this. Within the assay, amplification of reference gene primers was used to estimate how many nucleated cells each sample contained. To quantify the absolute abundance of each unique TCRbeta CDR3 rearrangement, sequence reads were collapsed and filtered. For each sample, productive Simpson clonality was calculated as the square root of Simpson's diversity index over productive rearrangements. TCRdb carries this immuneACCESS record with in-frame sequences only. Its versions omit some clonotypes, under half of them owing to an unresolved V gene in the studies checked, with the rest unexplained. The D gene and trimming were derived from the DNA, and the V and J assignments and clone size from that table. This sample gives 55,000 to 80,000 clones in total; roughly 86% of them show up just once. The ten largest make up approximately 1% of the sample.

For CDR1 and CDR2, the germline V gene lists SQVTM and ANQGSEA. The CDR3 contains 18 residues, cysteine and phenylalanine counted. CDR3 DNA is the only sequence kept; it has 54 bases, read in frame from the first base. Here V drops 0 bases and J drops 0 bases, and the junction holds 11 bases not matched to any gene. Collaborating institutions collected whole blood in K2EDTA tubes following their own protocols. Collaborator samples were shipped for TCRbeta analysis as frozen whole blood, isolated PBMCs, or DNA extracted from either sample type. A word on this clone: What antigen it recognizes has not been identified. No qualities accompany the bases; no much larger clone lies one base away.

The sample taken for sequencing was peripheral blood. The TCR comes from a man in his 70s with acute or convalescent COVID-19. This chain joins TRBV29-1 to TRBJ2-3; 8 nucleotides in the junction match TRBD1. The DNA sequence is given as TGCAGCGTTGAAGATGTATACTCGACAGGGGCTAGCACAGATACGCAGTATTTT. It encodes CSVEDVYSTGASTDTQYF.